A selection of T cell receptor beta chains follows, all from one sample in a study of blood T cells in healthy people across ages. TCRdb re-derived calls from the 5' RACE reads in MiXCR, one entry per CDR3 protein. The sample carries roughly 790,000 distinct CDR3 sequences, roughly 41% recorded once. The specimen sequenced was blood. Receptors were obtained from a woman aged 60-75 years in good health. CDR3s include the opening cysteine and the closing phenylalanine or tryptophan. D genes are given only for firm matches. Size values are once, few and many counts, or a class for expanded clones, and some rows have none.

cdr3_length	d_call	clone_size	j_call	v_call	cdr3_aa	cdr3_nt
14	TRBD2	few	TRBJ2-7	TRBV20-1	CSASLAGEAYEQYF	TGCAGTGCTTCACTAGCGGGGGAGGCCTACGAGCAGTACTTC
14	-	-	TRBJ2-1	TRBV3-1	CASSPATTYNEQFF	TGTGCCAGCAGCCCCGCCACCACTTACAATGAGCAGTTCTTC
14	TRBD2	-	TRBJ2-7	TRBV7-9	CASTPPGLEYEQYF	TGTGCCAGCACCCCACCGGGACTAGAGTACGAGCAGTACTTC
15	-	few	TRBJ2-1	TRBV12-3/TRBV12-4	CASGLSGEIDNEQFF	TGTGCCAGCGGTTTATCGGGAGAAATCGACAATGAGCAGTTCTTC
13	TRBD1	few	TRBJ2-1	TRBV10-3	CAISVGQEDEQFF	TGTGCCATCAGTGTAGGACAGGAGGATGAGCAGTTCTTC
13	-	few	TRBJ2-7	TRBV2	CASCRGPSYEQYF	TGTGCCAGCTGCCGCGGGCCGAGTTACGAGCAGTACTTC
14	-	-	TRBJ2-5	TRBV20-1	CSARDLQGGETQYF	TGCAGTGCTAGAGATCTGCAGGGTGGGGAGACCCAGTACTTC
17	TRBD2	-	TRBJ2-2	TRBV4-3	CASSRGLAGLQAGELFF	TGCGCCAGCAGCCGGGGACTAGCGGGCCTTCAAGCGGGGGAGCTGTTTTTT
13	-	few	TRBJ1-4	TRBV29-1	CSGGGGLGEKLFF	TGCAGCGGCGGGGGGGGGCTGGGTGAAAAACTGTTTTTT
15	-	-	TRBJ1-1	TRBV27	CASSLNFQPNTEAFF	TGTGCCAGCAGTTTAAATTTCCAGCCGAACACTGAAGCTTTCTTT
14	-	few	TRBJ1-2	TRBV3-1	CASSQGFQGDGYTF	TGTGCCAGCAGCCAAGGATTCCAGGGAGACGGCTACACCTTC
13	-	once	TRBJ2-7	TRBV5-1	CASTQNDGSFQYF	TGCGCCAGCACCCAAAACGACGGGAGCTTTCAGTACTTC
14	-	few	TRBJ2-5	TRBV6-2/TRBV6-3	CASSSEASWETQYF	TGTGCCAGCAGTTCGGAAGCAAGTTGGGAGACCCAGTACTTC
14	-	-	TRBJ1-2	TRBV6-2/TRBV6-3	CASASVVEGYGYTF	TGTGCCAGCGCCTCAGTCGTGGAGGGGTATGGCTACACCTTC
11	-	many	TRBJ2-7	TRBV20-1	CSVGRPYEQYF	TGCAGTGTGGGCCGTCCCTACGAGCAGTACTTC
12	TRBD2	-	TRBJ2-5	TRBV20-1	CSAPRGGIEQYF	TGCAGTGCCCCCCGGGGGGGGATTGAGCAGTACTTC
16	TRBD1	-	TRBJ2-3	TRBV25-1	CASSDLDREFADTQYF	TGTGCCAGCAGTGATCTGGACAGGGAATTCGCAGATACGCAGTATTTT
15	-	-	TRBJ1-2	TRBV28	CASSLLSAANYGYTF	TGTGCCAGCAGTTTACTGTCCGCAGCGAACTATGGCTACACCTTC
14	-	-	TRBJ1-1	TRBV20-1	CSARVAGRDTEAFF	TGCAGTGCTAGAGTTGCAGGCAGGGACACTGAAGCTTTCTTT
16	TRBD2	-	TRBJ2-4	TRBV7-2	CASSLGSGRAPYKQYF	TGTGCCAGCAGCTTAGGAAGCGGGAGGGCCCCCTACAAGCAGTACTTC
14	TRBD1	once	TRBJ2-1	TRBV18	CASSPGTGDNEQFF	TGTGCCAGCTCCCCCGGGACAGGGGACAATGAGCAGTTCTTC
13	-	few	TRBJ2-1	TRBV24-1	CATSHTSGDEQFF	TGTGCCACCAGCCACACCAGTGGGGATGAGCAGTTCTTC
14	-	few	TRBJ1-5	TRBV7-9	CASSPDLSNQPQHF	TGTGCCAGCAGCCCGGACCTTAGCAATCAGCCCCAGCATTTT
15	-	-	TRBJ2-3	TRBV6-5	CASSYSFQGGGTQYF	TGTGCCAGCAGTTACTCGTTCCAGGGCGGCGGTACGCAGTATTTT
14	TRBD2	-	TRBJ2-5	TRBV7-3	CASSAHGGIETQYF	TGTGCCAGCAGCGCACACGGGGGGATAGAGACCCAGTACTTC
16	TRBD2	-	TRBJ2-1	TRBV5-1	CASSLVPGGAGNEQFF	TGCGCCAGCAGCTTGGTTCCCGGGGGGGCGGGGAATGAGCAGTTCTTC
13	-	-	TRBJ1-2	TRBV14	CASRRQGDECYTF	TGTGCCAGCAGACGGCAGGGCGATGAGTGCTACACCTTC
14	TRBD2	-	TRBJ2-3	TRBV29-1	CSAAGLAGADTQYF	TGCAGCGCGGCGGGACTAGCGGGTGCAGATACGCAGTATTTT
14	TRBD2	many	TRBJ2-4	TRBV20-1	CSARLAGTKNIQYF	TGCAGTGCAAGACTAGCGGGGACCAAAAACATTCAGTACTTC
15	TRBD1	-	TRBJ2-1	TRBV24-1	CATSDWGTGTYEQFF	TGTGCCACCAGTGACTGGGGGACAGGGACCTATGAGCAGTTCTTC
16	TRBD1	-	TRBJ2-1	TRBV24-1	CATSDPGQGARNEQFF	TGTGCCACCAGTGACCCGGGACAGGGGGCGAGAAATGAGCAGTTCTTC
17	-	-	TRBJ2-1	TRBV15	CATSKSRASDSYNEQFF	TGTGCCACCAGCAAAAGCAGGGCTAGCGATTCCTACAATGAGCAGTTCTTC
16	TRBD1	few	TRBJ1-2	TRBV12-3/TRBV12-4	CASSRGTGPSNYGYTF	TGTGCCAGCAGTAGGGGGACAGGACCTTCTAACTATGGCTACACCTTC
14	-	-	TRBJ1-2	TRBV29-1	CSTRGTGANYGYTF	TGCAGCACACGAGGGACGGGAGCTAACTATGGCTACACCTTC
14	TRBD1	-	TRBJ1-1	TRBV20-1	CSALSGQGATEAFF	TGCAGTGCTCTTTCTGGACAGGGGGCCACTGAAGCTTTCTTT
15	TRBD1	few	TRBJ1-2	TRBV28	CASSPSDRGHYGYTF	TGTGCCAGCAGTCCTAGCGACAGGGGGCACTATGGCTACACCTTC
13	-	few	TRBJ2-1	TRBV3-1	CASSRLPRDEQFF	TGTGCCAGCAGCCGTCTCCCCCGGGATGAGCAGTTCTTC
13	-	-	TRBJ2-5	TRBV29-1	CSVETTRGNEQYF	TGCAGCGTTGAAACGACTAGAGGGAATGAGCAGTACTTC
15	-	-	TRBJ2-3	TRBV11-1	CASSPTGLSTDTQYF	TGTGCCAGCAGCCCAACAGGGCTTAGCACAGATACGCAGTATTTT
13	-	-	TRBJ1-1	TRBV9	CASSVGLLGEAFF	TGTGCCAGCAGCGTAGGACTCCTAGGAGAAGCTTTCTTT
15	-	-	TRBJ2-7	TRBV7-7	CASSRGERSYNEQYF	TGTGCTAGCAGCCGGGGAGAGAGGTCCTACAATGAGCAGTACTTC
14	-	-	TRBJ2-7	TRBV28	CASSLWLFSYEQYF	TGTGCCAGCAGTTTGTGGCTCTTCTCCTACGAGCAGTACTTC
14	TRBD1	-	TRBJ2-1	TRBV3-1	CASSLRDRRNEQFF	TGTGCCAGCAGCCTCCGGGACAGGCGCAATGAGCAGTTCTTC
12	-	few	TRBJ1-1	TRBV7-9	CASTLSGGEAFF	TGTGCCAGCACCTTAAGCGGCGGGGAAGCTTTCTTT
15	-	once	TRBJ2-1	TRBV20-1	CSARVLGVGNNEQFF	TGCAGTGCTAGAGTCCTTGGGGTAGGAAACAATGAGCAGTTCTTC
14	-	-	TRBJ2-1	TRBV15	CATSRELTGYEQFF	TGTGCCACCAGCAGAGAGCTAACTGGTTATGAGCAGTTCTTC
16	TRBD2	-	TRBJ2-5	TRBV7-2	CASSLAGREGGETQYF	TGTGCCAGCAGCTTAGCTGGGCGGGAGGGAGGAGAGACCCAGTACTTC
17	-	-	TRBJ2-2	TRBV5-1	CASSLEWLGGNTGELFF	TGCGCCAGCAGCTTGGAATGGCTGGGAGGGAACACCGGGGAGCTGTTTTTT
12	-	-	TRBJ1-1	TRBV12-3/TRBV12-4	CASTTYPSEAFF	TGTGCCAGCACCACCTACCCAAGTGAAGCTTTCTTT
15	-	-	TRBJ2-1	TRBV11-1	CASSTRRVNGNEQFF	TGTGCCAGCAGCACACGGCGGGTCAACGGGAATGAGCAGTTCTTC
15	TRBD2	few	TRBJ2-7	TRBV2	CASSDGRGGPHEQYF	TGTGCCAGCAGTGATGGGCGGGGGGGCCCGCATGAGCAGTACTTC
13	-	few	TRBJ2-5	TRBV12-3/TRBV12-4	CASRDQAKETQYF	TGTGCCAGCAGGGACCAGGCGAAAGAGACCCAGTACTTC
14	TRBD1	few	TRBJ1-2	TRBV12-3/TRBV12-4	CASRMTGDGYGYTF	TGTGCCAGCAGGATGACAGGGGACGGCTATGGCTACACCTTC
14	-	few	TRBJ2-7	TRBV10-2	CASSERQRTHEQYF	TGCGCCAGCAGTGAGAGACAAAGGACGCACGAGCAGTACTTC
15	TRBD1	-	TRBJ2-7	TRBV20-1	CSASLTQGARREQYF	TGCAGTGCTAGCTTGACCCAGGGGGCGCGACGCGAGCAGTACTTC
15	-	-	TRBJ2-4	TRBV3-1	CASSQVQGTKNIQYF	TGTGCCAGCAGCCAAGTACAGGGAACCAAAAACATTCAGTACTTC
13	-	few	TRBJ2-4	TRBV18	CASSEGGHRIQYF	TGTGCCAGCTCAGAAGGGGGTCACCGCATTCAGTACTTC